This T cell receptor beta chain is drawn from a study of cytomegalovirus exposure and HLA in healthy donors. Notes on the study in general: Association with HLA alleles at 0.05 false discovery rate was found for 16,951 TCR beta sequences in a later analysis. The listing of roughly 160 TCR beta chains classed them as cytomegalovirus-associated.

With regard to this clone: Antigen unknown.

The PCR employed 60 Vbeta primers together with 13 Jbeta primers. Sequencing was performed with immunoSEQ multiplex PCR; in TCRdb, only in-frame clones are kept and a portion is missing. Among around 98,000 clones, around 70% were seen once, and the ten largest hold roughly 1.2%. Sequencing input: PBMCs. This clonotype was sampled from a female donor in good health and CMV-seronegative.

The CDR3 bases are TGTGCCAGCAGCCAAGCTGCGCGGATATCCTATAATTCACCCCTCCACTTT. Its translation is CASSQAARISYNSPLHF. V usage is TRBV14 and J usage is TRBJ1-6; D is unresolved. Trimming removed 1 base from V and 1 base from J, with 11 bases in between. The CDR3 length is 17 residues. Germline lookup yields CDR1 SGHDN and CDR2 FVKESK. Full variable domain (remainder filled in from reference TRBV14 and TRBJ1-6): EAGVTQFPSHSVIEKGQTVTLRCDPISGHDNLYWYRRVMGKEIKFLLHFVKESKQDESGMPNNRFLAERTGGTYSTLKVQPAELEDSGVYFCASSQAARISYNSPLHFGNGTRLTVT.